Each of the 28 T cell receptor beta chains below was sequenced from the same sample in a study of blood T cell repertoires in COVID-19. Assay: immunoSEQ multiplex PCR; the TCRdb copy retains only in-frame clones and omits some. Counted here are approximately 210,000 clones, about nine tenths occurring once; the ten biggest clones make up around 2.1%. The sample was PBMCs or T cells enriched from blood (not recorded which). These receptors all come from a young woman who had recovered from COVID-19.

V and J are TRBV11-3 and TRBJ1-2; no clear D gene. The germline gives CDR1 SGHNT, CDR2 YENEEA. The CDR3 extends over 11 amino acids. Trimming pared 5 bases from V and 7 bases from J, leaving 8 bases between. CDR3 bases: TGTGCCAGCAGCCCTGAGGGTGGCTACACCTTC. Translating gives CASSPEGGYTF.

V and J are TRBV29-1 and TRBJ1-1, with D unclear. V was trimmed by 7 bases and J by 2 bases, leaving 11 bases between them. This CDR3 comprises 12 residues. CDR1 SQVTM and CDR2 ANQGSEA come from the germline V gene. This CDR3 reads CSDLHSNTEAFF. The CDR3 bases are TGCAGCGACTTACACAGCAACACTGAAGCTTTCTTT.

This chain links TRBV6-5 with TRBJ1-1; D uncertain. The CDR3 is 12 amino acids. V lost 4 bases and J 2 bases, leaving 5 bases between the germline ends. Germline CDR1 MNHEY, CDR2 SVGAGI. DNA of the CDR3: TGTGCCAGCAGTTCGGGAAACACTGAAGCTTTCTTT. It encodes CASSSGNTEAFF.

V gene TRBV4-3 combines with J gene TRBJ2-2, with 9 bases aligning to TRBD1. This CDR3 has 16 amino acids. V dropped 0 bases and J dropped 4; count of bases not matched to a gene: 3. The germline V gene encodes CDR1 LGHNA and CDR2 YSLEER. The CDR3 sequence is CASSQEQGAFTGELFF. The DNA of the CDR3 is TGCGCCAGCAGCCAAGAACAGGGGGCGTTCACCGGGGAGCTGTTTTTT.

This chain uses TRBV18 with TRBJ1-3; no reliable D call. The CDR3 has 14 residues. The ends were cut back, 4 bases at V and 2 bases at J, with 9 bases in the middle. Germline V CDR1 and CDR2: KGHSH, LQKENI. The DNA for the CDR3 is TGTGCCAGCTCACGACTCCTAACTGGAAACACCATATATTTT. Translation: CASSRLLTGNTIYF.

The J gene is TRBJ2-6, the V gene TRBV13; D not resolved. The CDR3 is 15 residues long. Trimming removed 1 base from V and 0 bases from J, with 4 bases in between. Germline loops: CDR1 PRHDT, CDR2 FYEKMQ (reference sequence). The CDR3 sequence: CASSLEYSGANVLTF. In nucleotides, the CDR3 is TGTGCCAGCAGCTTAGAATACTCTGGGGCCAACGTCCTGACTTTC.

This clone occurred a few times. This chain joins TRBV19 and TRBJ1-2; unclear D gene. V lost 3 bases to trimming and J lost 6 bases, with 17 bases between them. The germline V gene encodes CDR1 LNHDA and CDR2 SQIVND (reference sequence). The CDR3 consists of 15 residues. Here the CDR3 DNA reads TGTGCCAGTAGTATTAGTGAAGGGAGTCAGGATGGCTACACCTTC. It yields the protein CASSISEGSQDGYTF.

The chain recombines TRBV4-3 with TRBJ1-4; TRBD1 agrees at 7 bases. Germline assignment: CDR1 LGHNA and CDR2 YSLEER. The J segment lost 7 bases and the V segment lost 0 bases, leaving 11 bases of the junction unmatched. The CDR3 contains 17 residues. CDR3 sequence: CASSQDFYQGESEKLFF. The DNA of the CDR3 is TGCGCCAGCAGCCAAGATTTTTATCAGGGGGAGAGTGAAAAACTGTTTTTT.

V gene TRBV9 combines with J gene TRBJ2-7, with D hard to call. Germline CDR1 and CDR2: SGDLS and YYNGEE. V was shortened by 3 bases and J by 2 bases, with 18 bases between the two germline ends. The CDR3 is made up of 16 amino acids. CDR3 in DNA: TGTGCCAGCAGCGAAACTTCGACGGGTCTAGCCTACGAGCAGTACTTC. This sequence encodes CASSETSTGLAYEQYF.

The V and J genes are TRBV11-3 and TRBJ1-1; D gene uncertain. The CDR3 runs 13 residues. Germline V lookup: CDR1 SGHNT, CDR2 YENEEA. V gave up 4 bases and J gave up 5 bases, with 11 bases separating them. CDR3: CASSWESRTEAFF. The CDR3 coding sequence is TGTGCCAGCAGCTGGGAGTCGCGAACTGAAGCTTTCTTT.

This chain links TRBV5-6 with TRBJ2-2; 8 bases match TRBD1. This CDR3 region has 15 residues. The trim removed 4 bases at V and 1 base at J, leaving 3 bases unmatched. CDR1 is SGHDT and CDR2 is YYEEEE in the germline V gene. The CDR3: CASSPGTGNTGELFF. The DNA of the CDR3 is TGTGCCAGCAGCCCCGGGACAGGGAACACCGGGGAGCTGTTTTTT.

The chain joins TRBV3-1 (or the pseudogene TRBV3-2) to TRBJ2-7; 9 bases match TRBD1. V shed 3 bases, J shed 3 bases, and the junction held 0 bases outside the gene matches. Germline V lookup: CDR1 LGHDT, CDR2 YNNKEL (reference sequence). The CDR3 extends over 13 amino acids. CDR3 DNA: TGTGCCAGCAGCCAGGGACAGGGCTACGAGCAGTACTTC. This gives the protein CASSQGQGYEQYF.

CDR3 DNA sequence: TGTGCCAGCAGAGGTAGCGGAGGGGAGCAGTACTTC. Protein: CASRGSGGEQYF. V is TRBV11-3 and J is TRBJ2-7; TRBD2 might be the D (6 bases). The germline CDR1 and CDR2 sequences are SGHNT and YENEEA. Trimming left V 6 bases short and J 7 bases short, with 13 bases between. CDR3 length: 12 residues.

V and J are TRBV3-1 (or the pseudogene TRBV3-2) and TRBJ1-2; 10 bases fit TRBD1. From germline, CDR1 is LGHDT and CDR2 YNNKEL (reference sequence). This CDR3 spans 16 amino acids. J lost 6 bases, V lost 4 bases, and 11 bases had no gene match. In DNA form, the CDR3 reads TGTGCCAGCAGCCCTACCGGGACAGGGGAAGGGCATGGCTACACCTTC. Translation: CASSPTGTGEGHGYTF.

A note on this clone: Other DNA sequences of this sample code for an identical CDR3. The chain combines TRBV7-2 with TRBJ1-2, with 9 bases matching TRBD1. The CDR3 has 14 residues. Germline-derived CDR1 and CDR2 are SGHTA and FQGNSA. V was clipped by 4 bases and J by 2 bases; unmatched bases: 2. CDR3 bases: TGTGCCAGCAGCTCCGGACAGGGGAACTATGGCTACACCTTC. Encoded protein: CASSSGQGNYGYTF.

This clone was seen a few times. This chain links TRBV15 with TRBJ1-2, with 12 positions matching TRBD1. Per germline, CDR1 LNHNV and CDR2 YYDKDF (reference sequence). V gave up 4 bases and J gave up 8 bases; unmatched junction bases: 11. The CDR3 contains 16 residues. CDR3 nucleotides: TGTGCCACCAGCAAAACCGGGACAGGGGGCGCGAGGGGCTACACCTTC. Protein: CATSKTGTGGARGYTF.

This sequence joins TRBV7-3 and TRBJ2-1; TRBD2 agrees at 9 bases. Germline V gene data show CDR1 as SGHTA and CDR2 as FQGTGA. The CDR3 sequence is 16 residues long. The V segment lost 4 bases and the J segment 5 bases; nucleotides outside the gene matches: 9. CDR3 in amino acids: CASSSLLAGIHNEQFF. The CDR3 DNA reads TGTGCCAGCAGCTCCCTCCTAGCGGGAATCCACAATGAGCAGTTCTTC.

This rearrangement joins TRBV30 to TRBJ1-4; no reliable D call. Germline V gene sequence: CDR1 GTSNPN, CDR2 SVGIG (reference sequence). The V end was cut by 7 bases, the J end by 0 bases, with 6 bases between. The CDR3 contains 12 residues. The CDR3 protein is CASGATNEKLFF. CDR3 nucleotide sequence: TGTGCCTCCGGAGCAACTAATGAAAAACTGTTTTTT.

The chain couples TRBV30 to TRBJ2-7; D uncertain. Between the trimmed V and J ends, which lost 2 bases and 3 bases, there was a span of 11 bases. CDR3 length: 13 residues. Germline loops: CDR1 GTSNPN, CDR2 SVGIG (reference sequence). CDR3 nucleotides: TGTGCCTGGAGTAGAAACGACAACTACGAGCAGTACTTC. Residues: CAWSRNDNYEQYF.

This chain uses TRBV6-2 or TRBV6-3 with TRBJ2-1, with 8 bases fitting TRBD2. The CDR3 is 15 amino acids. Looked up from germline, CDR1 is MNHEY and CDR2 is SVGEGT. V shed 0 bases, J shed 7 bases, and the junction held 5 bases outside the gene matches. This CDR3 reads CASSYSREGRNEQFF. The CDR3, as DNA: TGTGCCAGCAGTTACTCCCGGGAGGGCAGGAATGAGCAGTTCTTC.

This clone was observed a few times. The chain joins TRBV4-2 to TRBJ1-1; 8 nucleotides align to TRBD1. The germline gives CDR1 LGHNA, CDR2 YNFKEQ. The V segment lost 5 bases and the J segment 3 bases; nucleotides outside the gene matches: 8. This CDR3 has 15 amino acids. The chain's CDR3 is CASSNLRTGHTEAFF. As DNA, the CDR3 is TGTGCCAGCAGCAACCTACGGACAGGGCACACTGAAGCTTTCTTT.

V is TRBV12-3 or TRBV12-4 and J is TRBJ2-7; TRBD2 is a possible D gene (5 bases). The CDR3 runs to 12 residues. V lost 8 bases and J 5 bases, leaving 13 bases between the germline ends. The CDR3 reads CASAGPGNEQYF. The DNA of the CDR3 is TGTGCCAGCGCCGGCCCCGGGAACGAGCAGTACTTC.

This chain uses TRBV24-1 with TRBJ1-2; perhaps TRBD1 as D (6 bases). The V and J ends lost 4 bases and 6 bases respectively, with 17 bases between them. Germline V CDR1 and CDR2: KGHDR, SFDVKD. The CDR3 length is 15 residues. The CDR3 DNA reads as TGTGCCACCAGTGAGAACCGGGACAATCTTAATGGCTACACCTTC. Translated: CATSENRDNLNGYTF.

The CDR3 nucleotides are TGTGCCAGCAGCTTTGACTACGTCAATGAGCAGTTCTTC. Its translation: CASSFDYVNEQFF. V and J are TRBV7-3 and TRBJ2-1; D may be TRBD2 (5 bases). This CDR3 comprises 13 residues. Trimming left V 3 bases short and J 6 bases short, with 9 bases between. Germline V gene lookup returns CDR1 SGHTA and CDR2 FQGTGA.

The chain couples TRBV19 to TRBJ1-3; possibly TRBD1 for D (5 bases). Germline lookup yields CDR1 LNHDA and CDR2 SQIVND (reference sequence). Deletions cut 7 bases from V and 3 bases from J, with 16 bases between. The CDR3 totals 15 residues. The CDR3 bases are TGTGCCAGTAACAATGCCGGACAAGTTGGAAACACCATATATTTT. Translated, it gives CASNNAGQVGNTIYF.

The CDR3 protein is CASSLQGGNYGYTF. The CDR3 DNA reads TGTGCCAGCAGTTTACAGGGGGGTAACTATGGCTACACCTTC. This chain joins TRBV28 and TRBJ1-2, with 7 nucleotides matching TRBD1. This CDR3 contains 14 residues. V was pared by 2 bases and J by 1 base, with 1 base of the junction left unmatched. Germline V gene sequence: CDR1 MDHEN, CDR2 SYDVKM.

This rearrangement joins TRBV5-1 to TRBJ1-4; 7 nucleotides match TRBD1. The V segment lost 1 base and the J segment 3 bases; nucleotides outside the gene matches: 3. This CDR3 spans 15 amino acids. The germline V gene encodes CDR1 SGHRS and CDR2 YFSETQ. The CDR3 loop reads CASSLIQGANEKLFF. In DNA, the CDR3 is TGCGCCAGCAGCTTGATTCAGGGGGCTAATGAAAAACTGTTTTTT.

This clone has a handful of counts. V usage is TRBV18 and J usage is TRBJ2-7, with TRBD2 as a possible D gene (5 bases). Trimming removed 2 bases from V and 3 bases from J, with 17 bases in between. The CDR3 runs to 16 residues. Germline V lookup: CDR1 KGHSH, CDR2 LQKENI. The CDR3 sequence: CASSPLGREGNYEQYF. The CDR3 DNA is TGTGCCAGCTCACCATTAGGACGGGAAGGAAACTACGAGCAGTACTTC.